The 32 T cell receptor beta chains below all came from one sample that was sequenced in a study of T cells expressing NK-cell markers. Reanalyzing the 5' RACE reads, TCRdb keeps one entry per CDR3 protein, without DNA. The sample holds roughly 430,000 distinct CDR3 sequences. Sequenced: blood T cells: a sorted CD56 or NKG2C T cell subset, CD4+ or CD8+ T cells, or bulk PBMC T cells (not recorded which). The receptors originated from a woman between 18 and 75 years old in good health.

The chain combines TRBV7-8 with TRBJ2-6; TCRdb reports TRBD1, a call that lacks DNA to check it against. The germline gives CDR1 SGHVS, CDR2 FQNEAQ. The CDR3 consists of 18 residues. The CDR3: CASSLGFSRGSGANVLTF.

The CDR3 region is CSTTGGMNTEAFF. The chain is built from TRBV29-1 and TRBJ1-1; there is no DNA to check the TCRdb D call of TRBD1. Germline CDR1 SQVTM, CDR2 ANQGSEA. This CDR3 region has 13 residues.

The chain joins TRBV30 to TRBJ2-1. Germline CDR1 is GTSNPN and CDR2 is SVGIG (reference sequence). The CDR3 consists of 12 residues. This chain's CDR3 is CAWKQQYNEQFF. Supplemented by reference TRBV30 and TRBJ2-1, the full variable domain reads SQTIHQWPATLVQPVGSPLSLECTVEGTSNPNLYWYRQAAGRGLQLLFYSVGIGQISSEVPQNLSASRPQDRQFILSSKKLLLSDSGFYLCAWKQQYNEQFFGPGTRLTVL.

The CDR3 spells CASSEIQPQHF. V usage is TRBV6-1 and J usage is TRBJ1-5. CDR3 length: 11 residues. The germline CDR1 and CDR2 sequences are MNHNS and SASEGT.

The CDR3 is CASSKGQGVTGELFF. This chain connects TRBV6-1 to TRBJ2-2; TCRdb's D call of TRBD1 is untestable without DNA. CDR3 size: 15 residues. Germline V CDR1 and CDR2: MNHNS, SASEGT.

The V and J genes are TRBV19 and TRBJ1-5; TCRdb selects TRBD1, and the lack of DNA leaves this call unchecked. Germline CDR1 and CDR2: LNHDA and SQIVND (reference sequence). This CDR3 has 13 residues. The chain's CDR3 is CASSPDRGGPQHF.

This chain uses TRBV7-8 with TRBJ2-1. The CDR3 consists of 15 residues. The germline V gene has CDR1 SGHVS and CDR2 FQNEAQ. Here the CDR3 reads CASSQSSGTYNEQFF.

V gene TRBV7-6 combines with J gene TRBJ2-7; TCRdb outputs TRBD2, but without DNA this stays unchecked. CDR3 length equals 22 residues. Looked up from germline, CDR1 is SGHVS and CDR2 is FNYEAQ. CDR3 region: CASSLKSGLPGLAGDSSYEQYF.

The chain joins TRBV24-1 to TRBJ2-7. Germline values: CDR1 KGHDR, CDR2 SFDVKD. The CDR3 is 11 amino acids. CDR3 loop: CATSYGYEQYF.

This chain connects TRBV19 to TRBJ2-1; TCRdb's D gene call, TRBD1, goes unchecked for lack of DNA. CDR1 is LNHDA and CDR2 is SQIVND in the germline V gene (reference sequence). The CDR3 covers 14 residues. The CDR3 here is CASSASATPDEQFF.

The chain couples TRBV27 to TRBJ1-5; TCRdb's D gene call, TRBD1, goes unchecked for lack of DNA. CDR1 and CDR2 from the germline V gene are MNHEY and SMNVEV (reference sequence). This CDR3 contains 16 residues. CDR3 loop: CASSSRPLGVGQPQHF.

The gene calls are TRBV28 and TRBJ1-4. Germline values: CDR1 MDHEN, CDR2 SYDVKM. The CDR3 runs 13 residues. This CDR3 reads CASSPVSNEKLFF.

CDR3: CSVEDRGGPPPYEQYF. J is TRBJ2-7 and V is TRBV29-1; the TCRdb call, TRBD2, lacks DNA for checking. Germline-derived CDR1 and CDR2 are SQVTM and ANQGSEA. The length of the CDR3 is 16 residues.

The V call is TRBV18, the J call TRBJ2-5; TCRdb designates TRBD1, a call that cannot be tested without DNA. The CDR3 is 15 amino acids. Germline V gives CDR1 KGHSH, CDR2 LQKENI. This CDR3 is CASSPWTGTEGTQYF.

The chain employs TRBV6-2 or TRBV6-3 and TRBJ1-3. Looked up from germline, CDR1 is MNHEY and CDR2 is SVGEGT. The CDR3 contains 17 residues. This CDR3 is CASSYALWTAAADTIYF.

CDR3: CAIRRDRSTYEQYF. This chain links TRBV10-3 with TRBJ2-7; TCRdb lists TRBD1, though no DNA is available to test this call. The CDR3 spans 14 residues. Germline V gives CDR1 ENHRY, CDR2 SYGVKD.

J is TRBJ2-1 and V is TRBV15; the TRBD1 assignment by TCRdb is unverifiable without DNA. This CDR3 comprises 16 residues. CDR1 is LNHNV and CDR2 is YYDKDF in the germline V gene (reference sequence). The CDR3 spells CATSRTGVGYYNEQFF.

The rearrangement links TRBV20-1 to TRBJ2-1. The CDR3 has 14 residues. Germline CDR1 reads DFQATT; CDR2 reads SNEGSKA (reference sequence). CDR3 amino acids: CSARERWSYNKQFF.

The J gene is TRBJ1-2, the V gene TRBV3-1. This CDR3 is built from 13 residues. Looked up from germline, CDR1 is LGHDT and CDR2 is YNNKEL (reference sequence). CDR3 region: CASSQFGWEGYTF. Combining the CDR3 with reference TRBV3-1 and TRBJ1-2 gives the whole variable domain DTAVSQTPKYLVTQMGNDKSIKCEQNLGHDTMYWYKQDSKKFLKIMFSYNNKELIINETVPNRFSPKSPDKAHLNLHINSLELGDSAVYFCASSQFGWEGYTFGSGTRLTVV.

This chain uses TRBV27 with TRBJ2-1; TCRdb reports TRBD2, a call that lacks DNA to check it against. The CDR3 sequence is 14 residues long. Germline CDR1 is MNHEY and CDR2 is SMNVEV (reference sequence). The CDR3 sequence: CASRGGGGYNEQFF.

The CDR3 protein is CASRPDSTRSEQYF. The chain carries TRBV12-3 or TRBV12-4 and TRBJ2-7; lacking DNA, the TRBD1 call made by TCRdb goes unchecked. The CDR3 has 14 amino acids.

This chain uses TRBV11-1 with TRBJ1-1; the TCRdb D gene call, TRBD1, has no DNA to confirm it. The germline gives CDR1 SGHAT, CDR2 FQDESV (reference sequence). This CDR3 has 18 residues. The CDR3: CASSLAGGFSSQGTEAFF.

The gene calls are TRBV5-1 and TRBJ2-5; checking the TCRdb D call of TRBD2 is not possible without DNA. This CDR3 is 14 amino acids long. Germline assignment: CDR1 SGHRS and CDR2 YFSETQ. The CDR3 sequence is CASSRAGNQETQYF.

The J gene is TRBJ2-4, the V gene TRBV20-1; the D call of TRBD1 rests on TCRdb alone, since no DNA is present to check it. The CDR3 totals 14 residues. Germline V gene data show CDR1 as DFQATT and CDR2 as SNEGSKA (reference sequence). The chain's CDR3 is CSASGGEAKNIQYF.

J is TRBJ1-3 and V is TRBV9. CDR3 length: 13 residues. In germline, CDR1 is SGDLS, CDR2 YYNGEE. The CDR3 reads CASAGQPGNTIYF.

The chain has TRBV12-3 or TRBV12-4 and TRBJ2-2; TCRdb lists TRBD1, though no DNA is available to test this call. The CDR3 totals 15 residues. The chain's CDR3 is CASTPKTSLTGELFF.

The chain carries TRBV6-2 or TRBV6-3 and TRBJ2-3; TCRdb's D call of TRBD2 is untestable without DNA. CDR1 and CDR2 (germline): MNHEY, SVGEGT. This CDR3 spans 17 amino acids. CDR3 sequence reads: CASSYTTSGTPTDTQYF.

This rearrangement joins TRBV28 to TRBJ1-6; absent DNA, TCRdb's TRBD1 call cannot be checked. This CDR3 is built from 14 residues. Looked up from germline, CDR1 is MDHEN and CDR2 is SYDVKM. CDR3 amino acids: CASSFTGGASPLHF.

This chain connects TRBV19 to TRBJ2-1; the TRBD1 assignment by TCRdb is unverifiable without DNA. Germline loops: CDR1 LNHDA, CDR2 SQIVND (reference sequence). The length of the CDR3 is 15 residues. CDR3 sequence reads: CASSIRGESYNEQFF. The full variable domain, completed using reference TRBV19 and TRBJ2-1, is DGGITQSPKYLFRKEGQNVTLSCEQNLNHDAMYWYRQDPGQGLRLIYYSQIVNDFQKGDIAEGYSVSREKKESFPLTVTSAQKNPTAFYLCASSIRGESYNEQFFGPGTRLTVL.

This sequence joins TRBV18 and TRBJ2-1. CDR3 size: 15 residues. CDR1 and CDR2 from the germline V gene are KGHSH and LQKENI. CDR3 region: CASSPSLDQNDEQFF.

The chain links TRBV20-1 to TRBJ2-7; absent DNA, TCRdb's TRBD2 call cannot be checked. Germline assignment: CDR1 DFQATT and CDR2 SNEGSKA (reference sequence). The CDR3 covers 13 residues. The CDR3 sequence is CSAIGLDSYEQYF.

V and J are TRBV6-1 and TRBJ2-4; absent DNA, TCRdb's TRBD2 call cannot be checked. Per germline, CDR1 MNHNS and CDR2 SASEGT. There are 15 residues in the CDR3. CDR3 in amino acids: CASRGAGRFKNIQYF.